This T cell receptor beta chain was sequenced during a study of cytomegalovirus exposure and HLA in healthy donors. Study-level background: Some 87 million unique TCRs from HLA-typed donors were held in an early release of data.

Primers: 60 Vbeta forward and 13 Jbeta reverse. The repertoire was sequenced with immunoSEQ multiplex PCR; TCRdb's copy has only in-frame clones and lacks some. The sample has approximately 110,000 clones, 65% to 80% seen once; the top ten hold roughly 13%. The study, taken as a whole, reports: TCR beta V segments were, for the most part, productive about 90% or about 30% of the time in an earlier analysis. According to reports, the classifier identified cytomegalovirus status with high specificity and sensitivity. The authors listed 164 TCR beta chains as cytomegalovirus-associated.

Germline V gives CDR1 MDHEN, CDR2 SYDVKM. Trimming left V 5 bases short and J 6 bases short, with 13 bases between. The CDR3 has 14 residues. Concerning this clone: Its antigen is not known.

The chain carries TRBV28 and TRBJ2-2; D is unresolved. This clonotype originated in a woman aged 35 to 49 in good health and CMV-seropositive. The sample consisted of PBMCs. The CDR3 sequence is CASSPQYTPGELFF. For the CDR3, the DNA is TGTGCCAGCAGTCCCCAGTACACGCCCGGGGAGCTGTTTTTT.